This TCR beta chain appears in the sequencing data of a study of post-analysis software for immune sequencing data. Notes on the study in general: Same-batch preparations were strongly co-clustered by F measure. Compared against controls, patients with multiple sclerosis displayed significantly lower normalized Chao1 diversity.

The sample holds a few counts of this clonotype. Antigen: not known. Presence of unique molecular identifiers characterized the TCR beta cDNA libraries. Each sample of about 0.95 to 10 million input T cells yielded 500,000 or so cDNA molecules, so each molecule approximated one T cell. Each CDR3 protein is one row after TCRdb ran MiXCR on the PCR reads. The sample carries 450,000 to 700,000 distinct CDR3 sequences, roughly 45% recorded once. Specimen: blood. The TCR was taken from a girl aged 10-17 years with multiple sclerosis.

The CDR3 DNA reads as TGCAGTGCTAGAGGAGAGACCCAGTACTTC. Protein: CSARGETQYF. The rearrangement joins TRBV20-1 to TRBJ2-5, with D unresolved. Per germline, CDR1 DFQATT and CDR2 SNEGSKA (reference sequence). CDR3 size: 10 residues. Trimming pared 1 base from V and 4 bases from J, leaving 1 base between.